The rows below give T cell receptor beta chains drawn from one sample of a study of beta chain features in type 1 diabetes. Data came from immunoSEQ multiplex PCR; TCRdb stores just in-frame clones and leaves some out. The profile covers about 370,000 clones, with roughly a tenth appearing a single time and about 0.6% taken by the ten largest. The specimen sequenced was central memory CD4+ T cells from blood. All receptors derive from a man aged 25-45 years with type 1 diabetes. Both conserved end residues are part of each CDR3. Rows may omit the clone size; those that give it use once, few, many or a size class.

>NA|TRBV7-9
CASSLSATNEKLFF
>few|TRBV6-6
CAISWDRHEAFF
>NA|TRBV18
CASSPTGFDTEAFF
>few|TRBV5-6
CASSLAPGQPQHF
>NA|TRBV7-9
CASSLAASGSFKTDTQYF
>few|TRBV28
CASSFPRPGDYGYTF
>NA|TRBV5-1
CASSPGLAGGGETQYF
>many|TRBV18
CASSPGSTNYEQYF
>NA|TRBV10-3
CAISKQGAVYEQYF
>many|TRBV28
CASSLVQDTEAFF
>NA|TRBV7-5
CARSPPGVGTRGPGANVLTF
>many|TRBV7-2
CASSLLVGGELGYTF
>many|TRBV29-1
CSVRANSGGYTF
>NA|TRBV7-9
CASSLGGPGANVLTF
>many|TRBV7-9
CASSSVSYEQYF
>NA|TRBV19
CASRMTSGRGDTQYF
>few|TRBV4-2
CASSPGLAGGMFF
>NA|TRBV7-2
CASSLEGLYGYTF
>few|TRBV2
CASSGIKGQGYSNQPQHF
>few|TRBV28
CATTTGTNYGYTF
>few|TRBV2
CASSPTGSGQGGQPQHF
>NA|TRBV5-4
CASSSPQGEGVETQYF
>NA|TRBV7-2
CASSLVRGKISHTEAFF
>few|TRBV28
CASSPTGSAYEQYF
>NA|TRBV10-2
CASSDLNSYEQYF
>few|TRBV29-1
CSVVGLAGPETQYF
>many|TRBV9
CASSVRGSGANVLTF
>few|TRBV11-2
CASSLGRETQYF
>NA|TRBV27
CASRDHPRYEQYF
>NA|TRBV9
CASSLGGMGTDTQYF
>many|TRBV21-1
CASSKDGIWPSQYF
>NA|TRBV28
CASSPGQGAGYGYTF
>few|TRBV7-6
CASSLSPREELFF
>few|TRBV27
CASSPTRGNEKLFF
>NA|TRBV6-5
CASSETDNYGYTF
>few|TRBV11-2
CASSFRGGEQYF
>few|TRBV4-2
CASSPRGGGEQYF
>NA|TRBV6-1
CASSSGRERHNEQFF
>few|TRBV6-4
CASSESRNSNQPQHF
>few|TRBV15
CATSREAGGYTF
>NA|TRBV5-1
CASSLGAGGRSVTGETQYF
>NA|TRBV21-1
CASSMGQGNYGYTF
>few|TRBV19
CASSLPPSGTAAEQFF
>NA|TRBV6-6
CASSYQRQERGYTF
>NA|TRBV6-1
CASSERRETQYF
>few|TRBV27
CASRPGQGNSGANVLTF
>few|TRBV5-4
CASTRQGLSSYEQYF
>few|TRBV30
CAWSSDQETQYF
>few|TRBV7-2
CASSPQEDQPQHF
>few|TRBV7-9
CASSLGQGDQPQHF
>many|TRBV19
CATSQGAQETQYF
>NA|TRBV28
CASSLSGTALSHEQYF
>few|TRBV4-1
CASSQGVGDRATGKLFF
>NA|TRBV10-3
CAIKSGEMSEQYF
>few|TRBV7-9
CASSSGREFTDTQYF
>NA|TRBV6-5
CASSRDRDLSYEQYF
>NA|TRBV19
CASSIPGGTSGRKQYF
>NA|TRBV7-3
CASSPTSGGSEQYF
>NA|TRBV18
CASSLMGGTDTQYF